Included here is one T cell receptor beta chain sequence, with context. Which antigen it targets is not known. Base qualities are missing; no much larger clone stands one base away. The data are from a study of blood T cell repertoires in COVID-19 (dated by TCRdb to about 2020). For the study in its entirety: The collaborator samples originated in the United States, Italy and Spain and spanned the acute and convalescent phases of COVID-19. The material from the prospective study consisted of cDNA or gDNA derived from T cells, B-cell-depleted T cells, or PBMCs. Subjects who had been exposed to COVID-19, were actively infected with it, or had recovered from it provided the deeply sampled blood TCRbeta repertoires that made up the dataset. The repertoires were released in a freely available public database intended as a resource for research on the immune response to SARS-CoV-2. The samples were drawn from two sources: the first 160 participants of the ongoing ImmuneRACE study, and approximately 1,300 subjects contributed by 6 global collaborators. Sample metadata almost always included a de-identified subject ID, COVID-19 status, age in years and sex. Where available, HLA class I and class II types were taken from metadata supplied by the sample provider and were not determined by assay-based typing. On the study overall, not on this receptor specifically: The quantity of clinical and demographic metadata differed by source and by participant and was supplied without curation.

TCRbeta CDR3 regions were amplified from genomic DNA using the immunoSEQ Assay, a bias-controlled multiplex PCR. Under the source paper's analysis protocol: Nucleated cell counts per sample were estimated from amplification of reference gene primers within the assay. Sequence reads were collapsed and filtered to measure the absolute abundance of every unique TCRbeta CDR3 rearrangement. Productive Simpson clonality was computed per sample as the square root of Simpson's diversity index over productive rearrangements. TCRdb re-hosts the immuneACCESS table, in-frame sequences only. Its copies lack some clones; in the studies checked, an unresolved V gene accounts for under half of them, and the cause for the rest is not known. V, J and clone size were drawn from that table, and D and trimming were deduced from the DNA. The sample table shows roughly 160,000 clones, and around nine tenths are seen once. The top ten constitute 2% to 3% of the sample.

At one collaborating source in Seattle, patients were enrolled during active infection and were followed longitudinally through the course of disease. The collaborating institutions used their own protocols to collect whole blood in K2EDTA tubes. For TCRbeta analysis, collaborators shipped samples as frozen whole blood, isolated PBMCs, or DNA extracted from either of those sample types. V is shortened by 8 bases, J by 6 bases, and the region joining them spans 10 bases. The CDR3 sequence holds 12 residues, the cysteine and phenylalanine included. Kept here is only the CDR3 DNA, which spans 36 bases and is read in frame from base 1. From a lookup of the germline V gene, CDR1 and CDR2 are SNHLY and FYNNEI.

The rearrangement joined TRBV2 to TRBJ2-2; TRBD2 is a possible D gene, resting on 5 matching bases. What was sequenced was peripheral blood. The clonotype comes from a woman of 80 years or more with COVID-19, enrolled during active disease. The CDR3 amino acid sequence is: CASLRTAGELFF. The nucleotide sequence is TGTGCCAGCCTAAGGACTGCCGGGGAGCTGTTTTTT.